Presented here are 19 T cell receptor beta chains from one specimen sequenced in a study of blood T cell repertoires in COVID-19. Sequencing was performed with immunoSEQ multiplex PCR; in TCRdb, only in-frame clones are kept and a portion is missing. Among a few hundred thousand clones listed, more than 75% were seen once. Source material: PBMCs or T cells enriched from blood (not recorded which). Every receptor here comes from a woman under 40 who had recovered from COVID-19.

This clone was seen a few times. This chain links TRBV5-6 with TRBJ2-7, with a weak D call TRBD2 (6 bases). V was trimmed by 7 bases and J by 1 base, leaving 12 bases between them. CDR3 size: 13 residues. Germline V gene data show CDR1 as SGHDT and CDR2 as YYEEEE. CDR3: CASSGLPSYEQYF. The CDR3 nucleotides are TGTGCCAGCTCGGGACTGCCTTCCTACGAGCAGTACTTC.

The chain has TRBV29-1 and TRBJ1-4; 8 nucleotides agree with TRBD1. After removal of 4 bases from V and 8 bases from J, the junction contained 9 bases not matched to a gene. CDR1 and CDR2 from the germline V gene are SQVTM and ANQGSEA. The CDR3 is 14 amino acids. This CDR3 is CSVASDRDREKLFF. In nucleotides, the CDR3 is TGCAGCGTTGCGTCGGACAGGGACAGGGAAAAACTGTTTTTT.

The chain couples TRBV5-1 to TRBJ1-4, with D tentatively TRBD1 (5 bases). CDR1 and CDR2 (germline): SGHRS, YFSETQ. The CDR3 runs to 15 residues. Deletions cut 3 bases from V and 5 bases from J, with 14 bases between. Here the CDR3 reads CASSSGRQGNEKLFF. The CDR3 DNA is TGCGCCAGCAGCTCAGGACGTCAGGGAAATGAAAAACTGTTTTTT.

The chain couples TRBV7-8 to TRBJ2-2, with D perhaps matching TRBD1 (5 bases). Trimming cost V 2 bases and J 7 bases, with 11 bases left between them. This CDR3 is built from 14 residues. Germline lookup yields CDR1 SGHVS and CDR2 FQNEAQ. The CDR3 coding sequence is TGTGCCAGCAGCTTATCGGCAGGGCACGGGGAGCTGTTTTTT. Amino acids: CASSLSAGHGELFF.

The V call is TRBV11-2, the J call TRBJ2-5, with 7 bases that match TRBD2. The CDR3 covers 14 residues. Germline CDR1 and CDR2: SGHAT and FQNNGV. J lost 3 bases, V lost 0 bases, and 1 base had no gene match. The CDR3, as DNA: TGTGCCAGCAGCTTAGACGGACTAGAAGAGACCCAGTACTTC. Translating gives CASSLDGLEETQYF.

This clone was counted only a few times. The genes are TRBV20-1 and TRBJ2-7; 8 bases agree with TRBD1. V lost 3 bases, J lost 4 bases, and 5 bases stayed unmatched. The CDR3 loop spans 13 amino acids. CDR1 DFQATT and CDR2 SNEGSKA come from the germline V gene (reference sequence). CDR3 region: CSASWTGSYEQYF. The DNA of the CDR3 is TGCAGTGCTAGTTGGACAGGGTCTTACGAGCAGTACTTC.

The J gene is TRBJ2-7, the V gene TRBV10-2; D perhaps matches TRBD1 (6 bases). There are 14 residues in the CDR3. V was cut by 0 bases and J by 1 base, with 7 bases left in between. Germline V gene lookup returns CDR1 WSHSY and CDR2 SAAADI. CDR3 sequence: CASSESQGSYEQYF. The CDR3 DNA follows: TGCGCCAGCAGTGAGTCCCAGGGGTCCTACGAGCAGTACTTC.

The CDR3 loop reads CASSHGTDYGYTF. CDR3 nucleotides: TGTGCCAGCTCACACGGGACAGACTATGGCTACACCTTC. This chain uses TRBV18 with TRBJ1-2; 7 bases align to TRBD1. The CDR3 totals 13 residues. Per the germline V gene, CDR1 is KGHSH and CDR2 is LQKENI. Germline trimming cut 4 bases from V and 3 bases from J; bases unmatched to any gene: 2.

The CDR3 nucleotides are TGCGCCAGCAGCTTGGAGGCGGGGCCCCCTTCGGGGAACACTGAAGCTTTCTTT. This translates into CASSLEAGPPSGNTEAFF. The chain couples TRBV5-1 to TRBJ1-1; weak D call: TRBD1 (5 bases). Trimming took off 0 bases at V and 1 base at J, with 19 bases between the two ends. From germline, CDR1 is SGHRS and CDR2 YFSETQ. This CDR3 is 18 amino acids long.

This chain links TRBV20-1 with TRBJ2-3, with a possible D match to TRBD2 (5 bases). Germline lookup yields CDR1 DFQATT and CDR2 SNEGSKA (reference sequence). V was cut by 3 bases and J by 0 bases, with 13 bases left in between. CDR3 length: 15 amino acids. CDR3 region: CSASNRRVSTDTQYF. The CDR3 bases are TGCAGTGCTAGTAATAGGCGGGTTAGCACAGATACGCAGTATTTT.

This clone was picked up one time. The gene calls are TRBV27 and TRBJ1-1; TRBD1 might be the D (5 bases). This CDR3 is built from 13 residues. V was pared by 5 bases and J by 4 bases, with 11 bases between. CDR1 is MNHEY and CDR2 is SMNVEV in the germline V gene (reference sequence). CDR3 sequence: CASSMGLFTEAFF. The CDR3 DNA follows: TGTGCCAGCAGTATGGGACTTTTCACTGAAGCTTTCTTT.

The V and J genes are TRBV5-6 and TRBJ2-2; a possible D gene is TRBD1 (6 bases). The germline V and J ends were trimmed by 5 bases and 1 base, with 21 bases remaining between them. This CDR3 is 18 amino acids long. The V gene's germline CDR1 is SGHDT and CDR2 YYEEEE. CDR3 bases: TGTGCCAGCAGGCCACTCCGGGACAACACTCTGAACACCGGGGAGCTGTTTTTT. Translating gives CASRPLRDNTLNTGELFF.

The V and J genes are TRBV10-2 and TRBJ1-5, with 8 bases lining up with TRBD1. Germline CDR1 WSHSY, CDR2 SAAADI. V was clipped by 6 bases and J by 4 bases; unmatched bases: 8. CDR3 size: 15 residues. CDR3: CASRVGQGGNQPQHF. In nucleotides, the CDR3 is TGCGCCAGCAGGGTTGGACAGGGAGGGAATCAGCCCCAGCATTTT.

The chain combines TRBV5-1 with TRBJ2-7, with 7 bases that match TRBD1. V lost 4 bases to trimming and J lost 5 bases; unmatched junction nucleotides: 9. Germline lookup yields CDR1 SGHRS and CDR2 YFSETQ. The CDR3 is made up of 14 amino acids. CDR3 bases: TGCGCCAGCAGCCACCGACAGGGTAAGGACGAGCAGTACTTC. This sequence encodes CASSHRQGKDEQYF.

The V call is TRBV2, the J call TRBJ1-1, with TRBD1 matching 8 bases. Germline loops: CDR1 SNHLY, CDR2 FYNNEI. V shed 6 bases, J shed 4 bases, and the junction held 7 bases outside the gene matches. The CDR3 sequence is 14 residues long. The DNA of the CDR3 is TGTGCCAGCAGGGACAGGGTTGGCAGCACTGAAGCTTTCTTT. This sequence encodes CASRDRVGSTEAFF.

This rearrangement joins TRBV3-1 (or the pseudogene TRBV3-2) to TRBJ2-7; perhaps TRBD2 as D (5 bases). Trimming cost V 2 bases and J 8 bases, with 13 bases left between them. The germline V gene encodes CDR1 LGHDT and CDR2 YNNKEL (reference sequence). CDR3 size: 13 residues. In DNA form, the CDR3 reads TGTGCCAGCAGCCAAAGGAGCGGCCCTCAGCAGTACTTC. Its protein product is CASSQRSGPQQYF.

The rearrangement uses TRBV6-1 and TRBJ2-3; 9 positions agree with TRBD2. Germline CDR1 MNHNS, CDR2 SASEGT. V shed 1 base and J 5 bases; nucleotides not matched to a gene: 7. This CDR3 has 16 amino acids. Written as DNA, the CDR3 is TGTGCCAGCAGTGAAGTCGAAGCGGGGGGAAGAGATACGCAGTATTTT. This sequence encodes CASSEVEAGGRDTQYF.

The chain is built from TRBV29-1 and TRBJ1-1, with D perhaps matching TRBD1 (5 bases). V was shortened by 3 bases and J by 10 bases, with 6 bases between the two germline ends. This CDR3 is built from 9 residues. CDR1 is SQVTM and CDR2 is ANQGSEA in the germline V gene. The CDR3 protein is CSVDGGAFF. DNA of the CDR3: TGCAGCGTTGACGGGGGAGCTTTCTTT.

The chain uses TRBV13 and TRBJ2-7, with 8 bases matching TRBD2. This CDR3 is 14 amino acids long. V dropped 5 bases and J dropped 3; count of bases not matched to a gene: 6. CDR1 is PRHDT and CDR2 is FYEKMQ in the germline V gene (reference sequence). The CDR3 spells CASSNNGGVYEQYF. The CDR3 nucleotides read TGTGCCAGCAGCAACAACGGGGGGGTCTACGAGCAGTACTTC.